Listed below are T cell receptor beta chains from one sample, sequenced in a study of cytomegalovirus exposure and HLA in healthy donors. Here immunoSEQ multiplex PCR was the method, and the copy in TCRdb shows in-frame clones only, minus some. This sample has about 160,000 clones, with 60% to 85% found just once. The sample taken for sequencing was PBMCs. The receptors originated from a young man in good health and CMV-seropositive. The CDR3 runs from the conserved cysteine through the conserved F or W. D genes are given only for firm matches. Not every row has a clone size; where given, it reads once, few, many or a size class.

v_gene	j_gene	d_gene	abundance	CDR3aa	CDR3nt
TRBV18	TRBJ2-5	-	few	CASSPPVLESQYF	TGTGCCAGCTCACCACCCGTACTAGAGTCCCAGTACTTC
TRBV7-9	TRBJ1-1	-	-	CASRQEEGTEAFF	TGTGCCAGCAGGCAGGAGGAGGGCACTGAAGCTTTCTTT
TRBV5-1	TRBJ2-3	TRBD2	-	CASSDSSGGADTQYF	TGCGCCAGCAGCGATTCTAGCGGGGGGGCGGATACGCAGTATTTT
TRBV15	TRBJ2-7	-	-	CATSRDSTGTYEQYF	TGTGCCACCAGCAGAGATAGCACGGGAACCTACGAGCAGTACTTC
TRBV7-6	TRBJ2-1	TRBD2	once	CASSLEAGGAIDEQFF	TGTGCCAGCAGCTTAGAGGCCGGGGGGGCAATTGATGAGCAGTTCTTC
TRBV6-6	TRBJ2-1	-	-	CASSYEDNEQFF	TGTGCCAGCAGTTACGAGGACAATGAGCAGTTCTTC
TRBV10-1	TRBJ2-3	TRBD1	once	CASSDWDRTDTQYF	TGCGCCAGCAGTGACTGGGACAGAACAGATACGCAGTATTTT
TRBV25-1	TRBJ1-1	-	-	CASSGTPNTEAFF	TGTGCCAGCAGTGGGACTCCGAACACTGAAGCTTTCTTT
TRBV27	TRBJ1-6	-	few	CASSFPNSPLHF	TGTGCCAGCAGTTTTCCAAATTCACCCCTCCACTTT
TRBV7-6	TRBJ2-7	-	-	CASSLQEGRSYEQYF	TGTGCCAGCAGCTTACAAGAGGGGAGGTCCTACGAGCAGTACTTC
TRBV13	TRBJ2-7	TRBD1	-	CASSSRDRGSYEQYF	TGTGCCAGCAGCTCCCGGGACAGGGGTTCCTACGAGCAGTACTTC
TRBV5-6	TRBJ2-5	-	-	CASSSRLLGTQYF	TGTGCCAGCAGCTCCCGACTATTGGGGACCCAGTACTTC
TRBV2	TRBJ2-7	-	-	CASTGGIRYEQYF	TGTGCCAGCACAGGAGGGATCAGGTACGAGCAGTACTTC
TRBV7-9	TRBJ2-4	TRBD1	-	CASSLQGDRGSLAKNIQYF	TGTGCCAGCAGCTTACAGGGGGACAGGGGCTCTTTAGCCAAAAACATTCAGTACTTC
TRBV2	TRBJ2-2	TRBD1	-	CASKGTALTGELFF	TGTGCCAGCAAGGGGACAGCGCTCACCGGGGAGCTGTTTTTT
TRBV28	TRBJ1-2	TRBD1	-	CASSSHQGADGYTF	TGTGCCAGCAGTTCGCACCAGGGGGCCGATGGCTACACCTTC
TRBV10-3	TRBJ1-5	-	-	CAISSGESQPQHF	TGTGCCATCAGCTCAGGGGAGAGTCAGCCCCAGCATTTT
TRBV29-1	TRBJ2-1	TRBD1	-	CGVVDRVGNEQFF	TGCGGCGTCGTTGACAGGGTTGGCAATGAGCAGTTCTTC
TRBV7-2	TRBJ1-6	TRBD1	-	CASSLASFGDSYSPLHF	TGTGCCAGCAGCTTAGCTTCCTTTGGGGACAGTTATTCACCCCTCCACTTT
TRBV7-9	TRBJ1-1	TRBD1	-	CASSPDRGNTEAFF	TGTGCCAGCAGTCCGGACAGGGGAAACACTGAAGCTTTCTTT
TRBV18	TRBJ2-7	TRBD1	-	CASSPGTAIYEQYF	TGTGCCAGCTCACCGGGGACAGCGATTTACGAGCAGTACTTC
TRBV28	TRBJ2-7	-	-	CASRTGEGEQYF	TGTGCCAGCAGGACAGGGGAGGGCGAGCAGTACTTC
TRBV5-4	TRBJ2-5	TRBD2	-	CASSSGLAGVGETQYF	TGTGCCAGCAGCTCCGGACTAGCGGGGGTCGGGGAGACCCAGTACTTC
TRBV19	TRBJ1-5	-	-	CASSTRQVGNQPQHF	TGTGCCAGTAGTACTCGACAGGTTGGCAATCAGCCCCAGCATTTT
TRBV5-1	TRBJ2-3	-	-	CASSLGSGGTDTQYF	TGCGCCAGCAGCTTGGGGAGCGGAGGCACAGATACGCAGTATTTT
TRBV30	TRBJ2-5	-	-	CAWSVTVEETQYF	TGTGCCTGGAGTGTTACAGTAGAAGAGACCCAGTACTTC
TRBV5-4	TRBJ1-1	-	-	CASSPRWGGTEAFF	TGTGCCAGCAGCCCGCGTTGGGGGGGGACTGAAGCTTTCTTT
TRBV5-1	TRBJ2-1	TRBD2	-	CASSLAGGLNEQFF	TGCGCCAGCAGCCTAGCGGGGGGGCTCAATGAGCAGTTCTTC
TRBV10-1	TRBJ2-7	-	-	CASRKQGSGEQYF	TGCGCCAGCAGAAAACAGGGTTCGGGGGAGCAGTACTTC
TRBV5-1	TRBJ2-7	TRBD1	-	CASSLGQGASEQYF	TGCGCCAGCAGCTTGGGGCAGGGGGCGAGCGAGCAGTACTTC
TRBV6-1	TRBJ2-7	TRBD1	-	CASIPGQGPWEQYF	TGTGCCAGCATACCGGGACAGGGTCCGTGGGAGCAGTACTTC
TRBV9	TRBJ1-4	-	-	CASSVDWGRRDEKLFF	TGTGCCAGCAGCGTAGACTGGGGGCGGCGGGATGAAAAACTGTTTTTT
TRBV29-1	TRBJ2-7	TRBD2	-	CSVEYLYGGIYEQYF	TGCAGCGTTGAATATCTATACGGGGGGATTTACGAGCAGTACTTC
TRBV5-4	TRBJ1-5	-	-	CASSSGGSNQPQHF	TGTGCCAGCAGCTCCGGAGGGAGCAATCAGCCCCAGCATTTT
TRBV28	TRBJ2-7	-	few	CASSFRDSPYEQYF	TGTGCCAGCAGTTTTAGGGACTCGCCATACGAGCAGTACTTC
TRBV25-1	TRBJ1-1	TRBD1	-	CASSEPTGGSTEAFF	TGTGCCAGCAGTGAACCAACAGGGGGGAGCACTGAAGCTTTCTTT
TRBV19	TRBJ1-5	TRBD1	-	CASREQGAGDQPQHF	TGTGCCAGTAGAGAACAGGGGGCGGGTGATCAGCCCCAGCATTTT
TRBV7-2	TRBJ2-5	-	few	CASSAAGTTGKETQYF	TGTGCCAGCAGCGCCGCCGGGACAACCGGAAAAGAGACCCAGTACTTC
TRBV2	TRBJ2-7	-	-	CASKTGLDEQYF	TGTGCCAGCAAAACAGGGTTGGACGAGCAGTACTTC
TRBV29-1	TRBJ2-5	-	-	CSVDFGRGETQYF	TGCAGCGTTGATTTCGGCAGGGGAGAGACCCAGTACTTC
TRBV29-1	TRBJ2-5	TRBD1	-	CSVVETGAGETQYF	TGCAGCGTTGTTGAGACAGGGGCCGGGGAGACCCAGTACTTC
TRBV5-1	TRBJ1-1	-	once	CASSLVGDYTEAFF	TGCGCCAGCAGCTTGGTAGGGGATTACACTGAAGCTTTCTTT
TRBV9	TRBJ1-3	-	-	CASSVAVPGVDTIYF	TGTGCCAGCAGCGTAGCGGTCCCAGGGGTGGACACCATATATTTT
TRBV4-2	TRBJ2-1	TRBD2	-	CASSPYGGAGGQGEQFF	TGTGCCAGCAGCCCCTACGGGGGAGCGGGGGGGCAAGGTGAGCAGTTCTTC
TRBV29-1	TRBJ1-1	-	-	CSVDGREGSEAFF	TGCAGCGTCGACGGGAGGGAGGGCTCTGAAGCTTTCTTT
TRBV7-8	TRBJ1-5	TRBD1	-	CASSLSRWDRLNQPQHF	TGTGCCAGCAGCTTATCCCGTTGGGACAGGCTGAATCAGCCCCAGCATTTT
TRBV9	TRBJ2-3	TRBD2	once	CASSLKRLAGSRTDTQYF	TGTGCCAGCAGCTTAAAGCGGCTAGCGGGGAGTAGAACAGATACGCAGTATTTT
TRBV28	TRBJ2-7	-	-	CASSSRFDRPLGGEQYF	TGTGCCAGCAGTTCCAGATTCGACAGGCCTCTGGGAGGGGAGCAGTACTTC
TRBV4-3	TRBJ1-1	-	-	CASSQGAIANTEAFF	TGCGCCAGCAGCCAAGGAGCGATAGCGAACACTGAAGCTTTCTTT
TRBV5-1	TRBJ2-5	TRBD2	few	CASSPGTTIQETQYF	TGCGCCAGCAGCCCCGGGACTACTATCCAAGAGACCCAGTACTTC
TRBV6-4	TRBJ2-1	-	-	CASSEERDFSYNEQFF	TGTGCCAGCAGTGAAGAACGGGACTTCTCCTACAATGAGCAGTTCTTC
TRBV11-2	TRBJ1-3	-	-	CASSPRVTIYF	TGTGCCAGCAGCCCCAGGGTCACCATATATTTT